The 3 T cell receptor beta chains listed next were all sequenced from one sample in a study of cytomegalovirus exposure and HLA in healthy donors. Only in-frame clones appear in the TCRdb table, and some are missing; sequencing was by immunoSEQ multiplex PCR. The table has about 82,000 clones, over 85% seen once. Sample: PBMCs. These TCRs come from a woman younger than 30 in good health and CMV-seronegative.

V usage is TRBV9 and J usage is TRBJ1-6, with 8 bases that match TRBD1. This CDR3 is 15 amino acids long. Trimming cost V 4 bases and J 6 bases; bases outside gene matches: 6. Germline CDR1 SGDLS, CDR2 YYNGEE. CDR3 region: CASSPGTGPNSPLHF. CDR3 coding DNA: TGTGCCAGCAGCCCCGGGACAGGACCTAATTCACCCCTCCACTTT.

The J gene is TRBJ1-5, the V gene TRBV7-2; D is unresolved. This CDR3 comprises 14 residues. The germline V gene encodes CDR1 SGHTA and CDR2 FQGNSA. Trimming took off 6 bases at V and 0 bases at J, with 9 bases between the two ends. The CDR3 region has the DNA TGTGCCAGCAGTCCGGACTTTAGCAATCAGCCCCAGCATTTT. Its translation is CASSPDFSNQPQHF.

This chain's CDR3 is CASSLSRDRGDEKLFF. CDR3 sequence (DNA): TGTGCCAGCAGTTTATCACGGGACAGGGGGGATGAAAAACTGTTTTTT. The chain links TRBV27 to TRBJ1-4; TRBD1 agrees at 11 bases. The CDR3 extends over 16 amino acids. The V and J ends lost 0 bases and 6 bases, in that order; junction bases with no gene match: 3. Per the germline V gene, CDR1 is MNHEY and CDR2 is SMNVEV (reference sequence).